This T cell receptor (beta chain) was found in a study of sequential checkpoint blockade in melanoma. On the study more broadly: First-line arms were nivolumab then ipilimumab, or the reverse, randomized 1:1. Maintenance nivolumab came after either treatment sequence.

This CDR3 region has 14 residues. Germline lookup yields CDR1 MNHEY and CDR2 SMNVEV (reference sequence). Trimming left V 4 bases short and J 2 bases short, with 9 bases between. Treatment denoted: randomized to nivolumab then ipilimumab (arm A) or the reverse (arm B). DNA-damaging chemotherapy had not been given to any patient beforehand. PBMC sorting kept live CD3+CD8+ cells without CD19 or CD56. Using immunoSEQ multiplex PCR, the repertoire was profiled, and TCRdb retains in-frame clones only, with some absent. The sample has 31,000 or so clones; approximately 86% are singletons. The sample here was CD8+ T cells sorted from blood (inferred from file names), taken from a patient given nivolumab and ipilimumab in sequence. J is TRBJ1-5 and V is TRBV27; D may be TRBD1 (5 bases). The TCR comes from a human donor with melanoma. The CDR3: CASSSREGNQPQHF. The DNA of the CDR3 is TGTGCCAGCAGTTCCAGGGAAGGCAATCAGCCCCAGCATTTT.